The clone carrying this T cell receptor (beta chain) was picked up a small number of times. Antigen specificity is unknown. It was genomic DNA that served as the template for profiling TCR beta VDJ and CDR3. From the reads, TCRdb called clonotypes with MiXCR, one entry per CDR3 protein. The table records about 220,000 distinct CDR3 sequences, 30% to 40% of them present only once. These data come from a study of CD8+CD57+ T cells in acquired aplastic anemia. Study in general: The study obtained an average of 3.2 ug of DNA from sorted CD4+ and CD8+ cells. Healthy donor sequencing depth: roughly 10 million CD4+, roughly 11 million CD8+ reads. Study findings and constraints: Patients and controls shared approximately 30 CD8+ CDR3 sequences.

This CDR3 is 17 amino acids long. Trimming stripped 5 bases from V and 5 bases from J, with 23 bases between. The germline CDR1 and CDR2 sequences are SEHNR and FQNEAQ (reference sequence). This chain connects TRBV7-9 to TRBJ2-3; either TRBD1 or TRBD2 may fit D (5 bases each). The receptor's source is a human donor in good health, serving as a control. What was sequenced was sorted CD4+, CD8+, or CD8+CD57+ T cells (not recorded which) from PBMCs. The CDR3 here is CASSKVRDLPRRDTQYF. The CDR3 nucleotides are TGTGCCAGCAGCAAAGTCCGGGACCTTCCTCGGAGAGATACGCAGTATTTT.